These 6 T cell receptor beta chains share one sample of origin, sequenced in a study of cytomegalovirus exposure and HLA in healthy donors (dated by TCRdb to about 2017). Library creation used the immunoSEQ multiplex PCR assay. A mixture of 60 forward primers for TCR Vbeta segments and 13 reverse primers for TCR Jbeta segments was used in the multiplex PCR. TCRdb carries this immuneACCESS record with in-frame sequences only. Its versions omit some clonotypes, under half of them owing to an unresolved V gene in the studies checked, with the rest unexplained. This sample comprises approximately 150,000 clones, roughly 79% of them detected only once. The ten largest account for roughly 10% of the sample. Sample: PBMCs. The receptors originated from an older woman in good health and CMV-seropositive.

The rearrangement uses TRBV6-5 and TRBJ1-4; a weak D match, TRBD1 (5 bases). This CDR3 contains 16 residues. Germline CDR1 is MNHEY and CDR2 is SVGAGI. Trimming removed 0 bases from V and 3 bases from J, with 11 bases in between. DNA for the CDR3: TGTGCCAGCAGTTACTCGGCGGGGGTAGCTAATGAAAAACTGTTTTTT. Translation gives CASSYSAGVANEKLFF.

The rearrangement joins TRBV18 to TRBJ2-2; 9 bases are a match to TRBD1. The J segment lost 2 bases and the V segment lost 8 bases, leaving 6 bases of the junction unmatched. The CDR3 has 15 residues. Germline CDR1 and CDR2: KGHSH and LQKENI. The DNA of the CDR3 is TGTGCCAGCCCGCGGGACAGGGAAAACACCGGGGAGCTGTTTTTT. Translated, it gives CASPRDRENTGELFF.

CDR3 in amino acids: CASSLAGTAYEQYF. CDR3 DNA sequence: TGTGCCAGCAGCTTAGCCGGGACAGCATACGAGCAGTACTTC. The chain carries TRBV7-2 and TRBJ2-5, with 7 bases that match TRBD1. The J call is in doubt because the DNA end fits TRBJ2-7 better. Germline V gives CDR1 SGHTA, CDR2 FQGNSA. The CDR3 covers 14 residues.

This sequence joins TRBV7-8 and TRBJ2-3, with D unclear. The ends were cut back, 1 base at V and 5 bases at J, with 10 bases in the middle. The CDR3 spans 14 residues. CDR1 is SGHVS, CDR2 FQNEAQ, per germline. For the CDR3, the DNA is TGTGCCAGCAGCTTAGATCAGCCGGGAGATACGCAGTATTTT. Translated, it gives CASSLDQPGDTQYF.

The table lists this clone with a count of one. The chain combines TRBV7-2 with TRBJ2-3; D gene unclear. Trimming took 6 bases from V and 4 from J, leaving 17 bases between them. The germline gives CDR1 SGHTA, CDR2 FQGNSA. This CDR3 region has 15 residues. This chain's CDR3 is CASSAGVSIPDTQYF. CDR3 coding DNA: TGTGCCAGCAGTGCCGGTGTAAGCATTCCAGATACGCAGTATTTT.

The chain carries TRBV7-8 and TRBJ2-1; 9 bases align to TRBD1. CDR1 SGHVS and CDR2 FQNEAQ come from the germline V gene. This CDR3 spans 15 amino acids. With 2 bases clipped from V and 9 bases from J, the junction kept 8 bases outside the gene matches. Written as DNA, the CDR3 is TGTGCCAGCAGCTTATTAACGGGACAGGGAAGTGAGCAGTTCTTC. This gives the protein CASSLLTGQGSEQFF.